The rows below give T cell receptor beta chains drawn from one sample of a study of blood T cell repertoires in COVID-19. Libraries were prepared by immunoSEQ multiplex PCR; TCRdb keeps only in-frame clonotypes and omits some of them. The sample has about 41,000 clones, under 80% seen once. The sample was peripheral blood. These receptors came from an elderly man with acute or convalescent COVID-19. CDR3s include the opening cysteine and the closing phenylalanine or tryptophan. D genes are given only for firm matches. Some rows have no size entry. The others give once, few or many, or a class for an expanded clone.

clone size	V gene	J gene	D gene	CDR3 protein	CDR3 DNA
few	TRBV7-3	TRBJ2-7	NA	CASSLGGASYEQYF	TGTGCCAGCAGCTTAGGCGGGGCCTCCTACGAGCAGTACTTC
many	TRBV12-3/TRBV12-4	TRBJ1-5	NA	CASSLQLQAQHF	TGTGCCAGCAGTTTACAGCTTCAGGCCCAGCATTTT
NA	TRBV12-3/TRBV12-4	TRBJ1-1	NA	CASNPGNTEAFF	TGTGCCAGCAACCCGGGGAACACTGAAGCTTTCTTT
NA	TRBV3-1/TRBV3-2	TRBJ2-1	TRBD2	CASSQISGGGYNEQFF	TGTGCCAGCAGCCAAATTAGCGGGGGGGGCTACAATGAGCAGTTCTTC
NA	TRBV19	TRBJ2-2	TRBD1	CASSPGQENTGELFF	TGTGCCAGTAGTCCGGGACAGGAGAACACCGGGGAGCTGTTTTTT
NA	TRBV5-1	TRBJ2-3	NA	CASSLGASNTDTQYF	TGCGCCAGCAGCTTGGGGGCTAGCAACACAGATACGCAGTATTTT
NA	TRBV6-1	TRBJ1-2	NA	CASSDRDYGYTF	TGTGCCAGCAGTGACAGGGACTATGGCTACACCTTC
NA	TRBV19	TRBJ2-5	TRBD2	CASSTGLAGRSDQYF	TGTGCCAGTAGTACGGGACTAGCGGGGAGGTCGGACCAGTACTTC
NA	TRBV4-1	TRBJ1-6	TRBD1	CASSRRQGGDNSPLHF	TGCGCCAGCAGCCGCAGACAGGGTGGAGACAATTCACCCCTCCACTTT
NA	TRBV7-8	TRBJ1-1	NA	CASSIRRQRNTEAFF	TGTGCCAGCAGCATCCGACGACAGAGAAACACTGAAGCTTTCTTT
once	TRBV6-5	TRBJ2-5	TRBD2	CASSLLASETQYF	TGTGCCAGCAGTTTACTAGCGTCGGAGACCCAGTACTTC
NA	TRBV13	TRBJ2-3	NA	CASSKTYSTDTQYF	TGTGCCAGCAGCAAAACATATAGCACAGATACGCAGTATTTT
NA	TRBV12-3/TRBV12-4	TRBJ2-7	TRBD2	CASSLGLAGQYF	TGTGCCAGCAGTTTAGGGCTAGCGGGCCAGTACTTC
NA	TRBV2	TRBJ2-1	NA	CASSERSGALPLYNEQFF	TGTGCCAGCAGTGAACGGTCGGGAGCCCTGCCCCTCTACAATGAGCAGTTCTTC
NA	TRBV10-3	TRBJ2-7	TRBD2	CAISDGLAGAYEQYF	TGTGCCATCAGTGACGGGCTAGCGGGGGCATACGAGCAGTACTTC
few	TRBV5-1	TRBJ2-5	NA	CASSLGAQETQYF	TGCGCCAGCAGCTTGGGAGCTCAAGAGACCCAGTACTTC
NA	TRBV27	TRBJ2-7	TRBD2	CASSGAGRYEQYF	TGTGCCAGCAGTGGAGCGGGAAGGTACGAGCAGTACTTC
once	TRBV5-1	TRBJ2-5	NA	CASSLALQETQYF	TGCGCCAGCAGCTTGGCACTCCAAGAGACCCAGTACTTC
NA	TRBV24-1	TRBJ2-2	NA	CATSDSRGNTGELFF	TGTGCCACCAGTGATTCGCGGGGAAACACCGGGGAGCTGTTTTTT
NA	TRBV7-8	TRBJ1-4	NA	CASSLNQGEKLFF	TGTGCCAGCAGCTTAAACCAGGGAGAAAAACTGTTTTTT
once	TRBV6-2/TRBV6-3	TRBJ1-1	TRBD1	CASSYDERTGGYTEAFF	TGTGCCAGCAGTTACGACGAAAGGACAGGGGGCTACACTGAAGCTTTCTTT
NA	TRBV7-8	TRBJ2-7	TRBD1	CASSYDRGSYEQYF	TGTGCCAGCAGCTATGACAGGGGCTCCTACGAGCAGTACTTC
NA	TRBV2	TRBJ2-3	NA	CASSREDTQYF	TGTGCCAGCTCCCGAGAGGATACGCAGTATTTT
NA	TRBV24-1	TRBJ2-3	NA	CATSDPQDTQYF	TGTGCCACCAGTGACCCACAGGATACGCAGTATTTT
NA	TRBV5-8	TRBJ2-1	NA	CASNSGTLAYNEQFF	TGTGCCAGCAACTCGGGGACACTCGCCTACAATGAGCAGTTCTTC
NA	TRBV6-5	TRBJ2-3	TRBD2	CASSIAGGRGDTQYF	TGTGCCAGCAGCATAGCGGGGGGGCGGGGAGATACGCAGTATTTT
NA	TRBV19	TRBJ1-1	NA	CASTPLGLQNTEAFF	TGTGCCAGTACCCCACTAGGCTTGCAGAACACTGAAGCTTTCTTT
NA	TRBV28	TRBJ1-1	TRBD1	CASRAGTGNTEAFF	TGTGCCAGCAGGGCCGGGACAGGAAACACTGAAGCTTTCTTT
NA	TRBV6-1	TRBJ1-3	NA	CASSEQAYSGNTIYF	TGTGCCAGCAGTGAACAAGCCTACTCTGGAAACACCATATATTTT
NA	TRBV5-1	TRBJ2-1	NA	CASSLDSGYNEQFF	TGCGCCAGCAGCTTGGACTCGGGGTACAATGAGCAGTTCTTC
few	TRBV4-1	TRBJ1-1	NA	CASRFGNMNTEAFF	TGCGCCAGCAGGTTCGGGAACATGAACACTGAAGCTTTCTTT
NA	TRBV9	TRBJ2-2	NA	CASSPRGAGNTGELFF	TGTGCCAGCAGCCCCCGGGGGGCGGGGAACACCGGGGAGCTGTTTTTT
NA	TRBV10-2	TRBJ2-5	NA	CASSDRKETQYF	TGCGCCAGCAGTGACAGGAAAGAGACCCAGTACTTC
NA	TRBV2	TRBJ2-3	TRBD2	CASDSGGFTDTQYF	TGTGCCAGTGATAGCGGGGGATTCACAGATACGCAGTATTTT
NA	TRBV2	TRBJ2-3	TRBD2	CASSASSGRTWSGQYF	TGTGCCAGCAGTGCTTCTAGCGGGAGAACCTGGAGCGGGCAGTATTTT
NA	TRBV9	TRBJ2-7	TRBD1	CASSEGDRGHSYEQYF	TGTGCCAGCAGCGAGGGGGACAGGGGCCACTCCTACGAGCAGTACTTC
NA	TRBV6-1	TRBJ1-2	NA	CASSELRVQGYTF	TGTGCCAGCAGTGAATTACGGGTTCAGGGCTACACCTTC
NA	TRBV9	TRBJ2-2	NA	CASSVEPGTGELFF	TGTGCCAGCAGCGTAGAACCCGGCACCGGGGAGCTGTTTTTT
NA	TRBV20-1	TRBJ2-7	NA	CSARVGQGQYF	TGCAGTGCTAGAGTAGGACAAGGGCAGTACTTC
NA	TRBV30	TRBJ2-2	NA	CAWMRAQGASGRYTGELFF	TGTGCCTGGATGCGAGCACAGGGGGCGAGCGGGAGATACACCGGGGAGCTGTTTTTT
NA	TRBV5-6	TRBJ2-5	TRBD1	CASSLQGAYQETQYF	TGTGCCAGCAGCTTGCAGGGGGCATACCAAGAGACCCAGTACTTC
few	TRBV28	TRBJ1-4	NA	CASSSPGSNEKLFF	TGTGCCAGCAGTTCCCCCGGTTCTAATGAAAAACTGTTTTTT
NA	TRBV13	TRBJ2-2	TRBD2	CASQAGYTGELFF	TGTGCCAGCCAAGCGGGATACACCGGGGAGCTGTTTTTT
few	TRBV9	TRBJ2-2	NA	CASSVRREQGNTGELFF	TGTGCCAGCAGCGTAAGACGGGAACAGGGTAACACCGGGGAGCTGTTTTTT
NA	TRBV10-3	TRBJ2-7	NA	CAISLEGNGEQYF	TGTGCCATCAGCCTGGAGGGTAACGGCGAGCAGTACTTC
NA	TRBV7-8	TRBJ1-1	NA	CASSYQGAMNTEAFF	TGTGCCAGCAGCTACCAAGGGGCTATGAACACTGAAGCTTTCTTT
NA	TRBV2	TRBJ2-6	NA	CASSEDRVLWANVLTF	TGTGCCAGCAGTGAAGACAGGGTCCTCTGGGCCAACGTCCTGACTTTC
NA	TRBV5-1	TRBJ2-7	TRBD1	CASTRQGLDEQYF	TGCGCCAGTACGCGACAGGGGCTCGACGAGCAGTACTTC
NA	TRBV3-1/TRBV3-2	TRBJ2-7	NA	CASSPRAGYEQYF	TGTGCCAGCAGCCCCCGGGCAGGGTACGAGCAGTACTTC
NA	TRBV7-9	TRBJ1-1	TRBD1	CASSFYRDSFNEAFF	TGTGCCAGCAGCTTCTACCGGGACAGCTTTAATGAAGCTTTCTTT
NA	TRBV7-9	TRBJ2-5	NA	CASTVAGGETQYF	TGTGCCAGCACGGTAGCCGGAGGGGAGACCCAGTACTTC
NA	TRBV27	TRBJ2-2	NA	CASSFDSSRELFF	TGTGCCAGCAGTTTCGACAGCTCCCGGGAGCTGTTTTTT
NA	TRBV2	TRBJ2-7	NA	CGGGRESYEQYF	TGTGGGGGAGGCAGGGAATCCTACGAGCAGTACTTC
NA	TRBV5-8	TRBJ1-2	TRBD1	CASSLAGGRGQATF	TGTGCCAGCAGCTTGGCCGGCGGCAGGGGGCAAGCCACCTTC